This T cell receptor beta chain was recovered during a study of breast tumors, draining lymph nodes, adjacent tissues. Study-wide findings and caveats: Tumor TCR diversity was below lymph nodes but above nontumor tissue.

This clonotype has a count of ten or more. Its antigen is still unknown. CDR3 size: 15 residues. V gave up 5 bases and J gave up 2 bases; unmatched junction bases: 7. Per germline, CDR1 LGHDT and CDR2 YNNKEL (reference sequence). TCRdb reprocessed the multiplex PCR reads via MiXCR and lists one record per CDR3 protein. The sample includes roughly 19,000 distinct CDR3 sequences, 50% of them seen just once. Input material: breast tumor tissue. The chain links TRBV3-1 to TRBJ2-7; 9 bases agree with TRBD2. This clonotype was sampled from a female donor with breast cancer. Some clones in this sample may be carry-over from other donors' samples. The CDR3 region is CASSGGREGPYEQYF. CDR3 nucleotide sequence: TGTGCCAGCAGCGGTGGGCGGGAGGGCCCCTACGAGCAGTACTTC.